The 24 T cell receptor beta chains given below trace back to one sample, sequenced in a study of shared clonotypes between healthy human individuals (dated by TCRdb to 2020 to 2021). Libraries were prepared through the immunoSEQ multiplex PCR assay. TCRdb provides this immuneACCESS table in a form limited to in-frame rearrangements. Some clones are lacking; in checked studies, under half of them reflect an unresolved V gene, and why the rest are absent is not known. In all, the sample holds roughly 1,000,000 clones, and 75% to 85% of those were seen once. The ten largest clonotypes hold roughly 0.57% of the sample. Sample: memory CD4+ T cells from PBMCs. What this sample's cell subset or site label stands for: CD45RA-negative fraction. The receptors derive from a man aged 18 to 29 in good health. Some clones in this sample may be carry-over from other donors' samples.

V and J are TRBV29-1 and TRBJ1-1; no clear D. The V gene lost 6 bases and the J gene lost 1 base, with 12 bases spanning the gap. The CDR3 is 13 amino acids. CDR1 is SQVTM, CDR2 ANQGSEA, per germline. CDR3 in amino acids: CSVVLWGNTEAFF. The CDR3 nucleotides read TGCAGCGTCGTTTTATGGGGGAACACTGAAGCTTTCTTT.

This clone turned up a few times. The V and J genes are TRBV2 and TRBJ2-5, with 7 bases identical to TRBD2. Germline V lookup: CDR1 SNHLY, CDR2 FYNNEI. CDR3 length: 13 residues. Trimming at V came to 5 bases and at J to 2 bases, leaving 2 bases not matched to a gene. The CDR3 nucleotides are TGTGCCAGCAGTTATAGCGGGCAAGAGACCCAGTACTTC. Translating it yields CASSYSGQETQYF.

This clone was seen just once. The J gene is TRBJ2-1, the V gene TRBV5-4, with 8 bases matching TRBD2. V dropped 7 bases and J dropped 8; count of bases not matched to a gene: 23. This CDR3 has 18 amino acids. Germline CDR1 and CDR2: SGHNT and YYREEE (reference sequence). The CDR3 nucleotides are TGTGCCAGCGGGACGAGCGGGAGCCGCGGCAATGTGGTGGATGAGCAGTTCTTC. It is translated as CASGTSGSRGNVVDEQFF.

This clone was picked up one time. One end of the junction is discordant with germline, which a read error may explain. This rearrangement joins TRBV2 to TRBJ2-3; 14 bases map to TRBD2. The germline V gene encodes CDR1 SNHLY and CDR2 FYNNEI. The CDR3 totals 14 residues. In DNA form, the CDR3 reads TGTGCCAGCAGGGGGGGACTAGCGGGAGAGGTCCCACATTTT. Amino acid sequence: CASRGGLAGEVPHF.

This clone was seen a single time. V and J are TRBV6-5 and TRBJ1-3; D uncertain. The V gene's germline CDR1 is MNHEY and CDR2 SVGAGI. CDR3 length equals 13 residues. V shed 0 bases and J shed 4 bases, with 4 bases lying between them. The CDR3: CASSYSDGNTIYF. The CDR3 DNA follows: TGTGCCAGCAGTTACTCGGACGGAAACACCATATATTTT.

This chain joins TRBV5-6 and TRBJ1-2, with D uncertain. Germline CDR1 is SGHDT and CDR2 is YYEEEE. The CDR3 consists of 13 residues. V shed 1 base and J shed 1 base, with 5 bases lying between them. Written as DNA, the CDR3 is TGTGCCAGCAGCTTGTTGGGTAACTATGGCTACACCTTC. Translating gives CASSLLGNYGYTF. Full variable domain (rest looked up from reference TRBV5-6 and TRBJ1-2): DAGVTQSPTHLIKTRGQQVTLRCSPKSGHDTVSWYQQALGQGPQFIFQYYEEEERQRGNFPDRFSGHQFPNYSSELNVNALLLGDSALYLCASSLLGNYGYTFGSGTRLTVV.

The chain recombines TRBV21-1 with TRBJ2-7. TRBV21-1 is a recognized pseudogene. This CDR3 comprises 13 residues. The CDR3 loop is CASSKGPAHEQYF. CDR3 DNA: TGTGCCAGCAGCAAAGGACCAGCCCACGAGCAGTACTTC.

This clone has ten or more counts. The gene calls are TRBV20-1 and TRBJ1-4, with D possibly TRBD1 on 5 matching bases. Trimming shortened V by 7 bases and J by 8 bases, and 11 bases separated the two germline ends. In germline, CDR1 is DFQATT, CDR2 SNEGSKA (reference sequence). CDR3 length: 11 amino acids. As DNA, the CDR3 is TGCAGTGAAGGGGCGGGCGAAAAACTGTTTTTT. Translating it yields CSEGAGEKLFF.

This rearrangement joins TRBV5-1 to TRBJ2-2; TRBD1 might be the D (5 bases). CDR3 length: 14 amino acids. Trimming removed 4 bases at V and 7 bases at J, with 14 bases between. Germline V gene data show CDR1 as SGHRS and CDR2 as YFSETQ. CDR3 residues: CASSPRTQGGELFF. The CDR3 DNA is TGCGCCAGCAGCCCCCGAACCCAGGGCGGGGAGCTGTTTTTT.

This sequence joins TRBV12-5 and TRBJ1-1; D is unresolved. V shed 1 base and J shed 3 bases, with 6 bases lying between them. The CDR3 loop spans 13 amino acids. Germline V CDR1 and CDR2: LGHNT, FRNRAP. The CDR3 is CASGLGEYTEAFF. The CDR3 bases are TGTGCTAGTGGTTTGGGGGAGTACACTGAAGCTTTCTTT.

The V gene is TRBV6-1, the J gene TRBJ2-3; 8 bases are shared with TRBD1. J gave up 2 bases and V 6 bases, and 7 bases lay outside the gene matches. Germline loops: CDR1 MNHNS, CDR2 SASEGT. This CDR3 region has 15 residues. CDR3 coding DNA: TGTGCCAGCAGCGGGACAGGAGGATACACAGATACGCAGTATTTT. Protein sequence: CASSGTGGYTDTQYF.

The V gene is TRBV28, the J gene TRBJ2-3; possibly TRBD2 for D (6 bases). V lost 8 bases, J lost 5 bases, and 20 bases lay in between. The CDR3 extends over 15 amino acids. CDR1 is MDHEN and CDR2 is SYDVKM in the germline V gene. CDR3 nucleotides: TGTGCCAGCCCCCCCCGGAGGGGCGTCGTAGATACGCAGTATTTT. This translates into CASPPRRGVVDTQYF.

The genes are TRBV11-2 and TRBJ2-1; 7 bases agree with TRBD2. The J segment lost 6 bases and the V segment lost 5 bases, leaving 7 bases of the junction unmatched. The CDR3 extends over 14 amino acids. Germline-derived CDR1 and CDR2 are SGHAT and FQNNGV. In nucleotides, the CDR3 is TGTGCCAGCAGCCGTAGTGGGAGGGCCAATGAGCAGTTCTTC. Translation gives CASSRSGRANEQFF.

This clone was picked up a small number of times. The chain joins TRBV7-2 to TRBJ2-1, with D hard to call. Germline V lookup: CDR1 SGHTA, CDR2 FQGNSA. V was cut by 3 bases and J by 6 bases, with 9 bases left in between. The CDR3 runs 13 residues. This CDR3 reads CASSFSELNEQFF. The CDR3 bases are TGTGCCAGCAGCTTTTCCGAGCTCAATGAGCAGTTCTTC.

The chain is built from TRBV28 and TRBJ2-7; D is uncertain. Germline V CDR1 and CDR2: MDHEN, SYDVKM. Deletions cut 6 bases from V and 4 bases from J, with 13 bases between. The CDR3 totals 13 residues. The CDR3 DNA follows: TGTGCCAGCAGCCTATCTCCCCTTTACGAGCAGTACTTC. The encoded protein is CASSLSPLYEQYF.

There are a few counts of this clone. The rearrangement uses TRBV30 and TRBJ2-1; TRBD2 aligns across 8 bases. This CDR3 is 12 amino acids long. Germline assignment: CDR1 GTSNPN and CDR2 SVGIG (reference sequence). V shed 4 bases and J 15 bases; nucleotides not matched to a gene: 11. The DNA of the CDR3 is TGTGCCTGGAATCGAGCGGGAGTTGATCTGTTCTTC. It yields the protein CAWNRAGVDLFF.

In regard to this clone: At one end the junction does not follow the germline gene, possibly because of a read error. The chain joins TRBV11-2 to TRBJ2-7; a weak D match, TRBD1 (6 bases). CDR1 is SGHAT, CDR2 FQNNGV, per germline. CDR3 size: 12 residues. CDR3: CASSLVAAGQHF. The CDR3, as DNA: TGTGCCAGCAGCTTAGTCGCCGCCGGACAGCACTTC. Combining the CDR3 with reference TRBV11-2 and TRBJ2-7 gives the whole variable domain EAGVAQSPRYKIIEKRQSVAFWCNPISGHATLYWYQQILGQGPKLLIQFQNNGVVDDSQLPKDRFSAERLKGVDSTLKIQPAKLEDSAVYLCASSLVAAGQHFGPGTRLTVT.

The J gene is TRBJ2-5, the V gene TRBV5-4, with D hard to call. From germline, CDR1 is SGHNT and CDR2 YYREEE (reference sequence). This CDR3 contains 14 residues. Trimming pared 4 bases from V and 5 bases from J, leaving 15 bases between. This chain's CDR3 is CASSARAPKETQYF. The DNA of the CDR3 is TGTGCCAGCAGCGCCCGGGCCCCCAAGGAGACCCAGTACTTC.

This clone was observed a few times. V usage is TRBV7-8 and J usage is TRBJ2-1; TRBD2 aligns across 8 bases. The ends lost 5 bases at V and 3 bases at J; junction bases unmatched: 6. Germline CDR1 is SGHVS and CDR2 is FQNEAQ. The CDR3 consists of 15 residues. CDR3 region: CASSLDSGVYNEQFF. DNA for the CDR3: TGTGCCAGCAGCCTCGATAGCGGGGTCTACAATGAGCAGTTCTTC. Combining the CDR3 with reference TRBV7-8 and TRBJ2-1 gives the whole variable domain GAGVSQSPRYKVAKRGQDVALRCDPISGHVSLFWYQQALGQGPEFLTYFQNEAQLDKSGLPSDRFFAERPEGSVSTLKIQRTQQEDSAVYLCASSLDSGVYNEQFFGPGTRLTVL.

This chain connects TRBV5-1 to TRBJ2-7; TRBD2 matches 14 bases. The V and J ends lost 4 bases and 5 bases, in that order; junction bases with no gene match: 8. The CDR3 covers 16 residues. The germline V gene encodes CDR1 SGHRS and CDR2 YFSETQ. The CDR3 protein is CASSERGLAGVHEQYF. The CDR3 DNA is TGCGCCAGCAGCGAGCGGGGACTAGCGGGAGTCCACGAGCAGTACTTC.

This clone was seen only once. V and J are TRBV29-1 and TRBJ1-1; possibly TRBD1 for D (6 bases). The CDR3 consists of 14 residues. V was trimmed by 7 bases and J by 4 bases, leaving 19 bases between them. The germline gives CDR1 SQVTM, CDR2 ANQGSEA. CDR3 sequence reads: CSAAGVAGATEAFF. The CDR3 nucleotides are TGCAGCGCCGCAGGGGTGGCGGGGGCCACTGAAGCTTTCTTT.

The gene calls are TRBV25-1 and TRBJ1-2, with D uncertain. The CDR3 is 14 amino acids. In germline, CDR1 is MGHDK, CDR2 SYGVNS. For the CDR3, the DNA is TGTGGGGATGACACCCAGGTGACGTCTCATGGCTACACCTTC. It is translated as CGDDTQVTSHGYTF.

This sequence joins TRBV15 and TRBJ2-2; a possible D gene is TRBD2 (8 bases). This CDR3 is built from 19 residues. Germline CDR1 is LNHNV and CDR2 is YYDKDF (reference sequence). The V end was cut by 3 bases, the J end by 6 bases, with 26 bases between. The CDR3 DNA follows: TGTGCCACCAGCAGCCGGGACAGAAAGCGGGAGCGAATTTCCGGGGAGCTGTTTTTT. Residues: CATSSRDRKRERISGELFF.

This clone was recorded a few times. Other DNA sequences within the sample encode an identical CDR3. CDR3 residues: CASSWGQGDTGELFF. The CDR3 DNA reads TGCGCCAGCAGCTGGGGCCAGGGGGACACCGGGGAGCTGTTTTTT. The chain carries TRBV5-1 and TRBJ2-2, with 7 bases identical to TRBD1. The CDR3 spans 15 residues. Germline V gene data show CDR1 as SGHRS and CDR2 as YFSETQ. V shed 3 bases and J 3 bases; nucleotides not matched to a gene: 5.